This record covers a single T cell receptor (beta chain). The antigen is unknown. This record comes from a study of vaccination effects on CD4 cells after COVID-19. For the study at large: The two convalescent patients provided samples 16 days and one week before vaccination. Study conclusions and caveats: Sampling in the study covered few convalescent patients and included no early post-infection timepoints.

Some clones are missing from TCRdb's copy, which holds only in-frame ones; the method was immunoSEQ multiplex PCR. The sample includes approximately 40,000 clones, over 60% seen only once; the top ten take 33%. Prior to sequencing, the ViraFEST assay stimulated PBMC with viral peptide pools, which expanded the antigen-specific CD4+ T cells. Culture lasted around eleven days before CD4+ T cell isolation. The person's infection with SARS-CoV-2, confirmed by PCR, took place between March and December 2020. Fresh IL-2-containing medium replaced half the medium on days 3 and 7. Sequencing was performed on CD4+ T cells from PBMCs cultured with a peptide pool, taken before COVID-19 vaccination. This TCR was recovered from a human donor who had a prior SARS-CoV-2 infection.

CDR3 amino acids: CASSFGTGVTDTQYF. The CDR3 bases are TGTGCCAGCAGCTTTGGGACAGGGGTAACAGATACGCAGTATTTT. This chain connects TRBV11-2 to TRBJ2-3, with 10 bases that match TRBD1. CDR1 is SGHAT and CDR2 is FQNNGV in the germline V gene. The CDR3 length is 15 residues. V lost 3 bases, J lost 3 bases, and 3 bases stayed unmatched.